This T cell receptor beta chain was captured by sequencing in a study of cytomegalovirus exposure and HLA in healthy donors. Looking at the study overall: In a later analysis, the 130 or so validation repertoires were reported to have used the same platform as the 666 first-cohort repertoires.

The V and J ends lost 4 bases and 2 bases respectively, with 15 bases between them. CDR3 length: 15 residues. Germline lookup yields CDR1 MNHNS and CDR2 SASEGT. This table comes from immunoSEQ multiplex PCR, and its TCRdb copy is limited to in-frame clones, with some not included. The profile covers fewer than 100,000 clones, with around 94% appearing a single time and approximately 2% taken by the ten largest. Note on this clone: Its antigen is unidentified.

Study observations and caveats: Researchers catalogued under 200 TCR beta chains as cytomegalovirus-associated. The finding came from a later analysis; first-cohort TCR clusters tended to co-occur in the 120 or so validation repertoires.

This receptor was taken from a woman in her late teens or twenties in good health and CMV-seronegative. Material: PBMCs. V is TRBV6-1 and J is TRBJ2-7; possibly TRBD1 for D (6 bases). CDR3 sequence: CASSVTDSRAYEQYF. The DNA for the CDR3 is TGTGCCAGCAGTGTAACGGACAGTCGGGCCTACGAGCAGTACTTC.